The text below deals with one TCR beta chain. The antigen is undetermined. V shed 4 bases and J shed 0 bases, with 7 bases lying between them. The germline gives CDR1 GTSNPN, CDR2 SVGIG (reference sequence). This CDR3 spans 14 amino acids. This sample stems from a study of T cell responses to AZD1222 COVID-19 vaccine. Produced via immunoSEQ multiplex PCR; TCRdb's table is partial and in-frame only. The sample gives some 130,000 clones, around 90% of which show up once; more than 3% is in the top ten. General observations from the study: In all cases, repertoires were sampled only after the peak T cell response. Spike-wide vaccine-associated CD4 TCRs dominated at 160-218 and 743-854. Baseline testing showed seropositivity in only 6 or 7 AZD1222 recipients. Most donors were white British and more were female, and clonal diversity was possibly underestimated.

Specimen: peripheral blood, collected on day 0 of AZD1222 vaccination. The chain combines TRBV30 with TRBJ1-6; D not certain. The clonotype originates from an adult in good health. CDR3 sequence: CAWKLSSYNSPLHF. In nucleotides, the CDR3 is TGTGCCTGGAAACTGAGCTCCTATAATTCACCCCTCCACTTT.